These 9 T cell receptor beta chains came from one sample sequenced in a study of blood T cell repertoires in COVID-19. Profiling relied on immunoSEQ multiplex PCR, and the TCRdb table lists in-frame clones only, not all of them. This sample has 200,000 or so clones, with roughly 80% found just once. Input material: peripheral blood. The receptors were gathered from a man aged 60 to 69 with COVID-19, enrolled during active disease.

This clone was seen only once. This chain joins TRBV6-1 and TRBJ1-5, with D possibly being TRBD1 (6 bases). V lost 3 bases, J lost 7 bases, and 13 bases lay in between. Per the germline V gene, CDR1 is MNHNS and CDR2 is SASEGT. The CDR3 length is 14 residues. The CDR3 nucleotides read TGTGCCAGCAGTGACCAGGGGTGGGTCCAGCCCCAGCATTTT. Its protein product is CASSDQGWVQPQHF.

This chain links TRBV3-1 (or the pseudogene TRBV3-2) with TRBJ2-1; 8 positions match TRBD2. Germline-derived CDR1 and CDR2 are LGHDT and YNNKEL (reference sequence). V lost 2 bases and J lost 10; bases outside the gene matches: 1. This CDR3 is built from 12 residues. The CDR3: CASSQTSGEQFF. CDR3 in DNA: TGTGCCAGCAGCCAAACTAGCGGCGAGCAGTTCTTC.

This clone was observed once. CDR3 amino acids: CASSSTVNTEAFF. For the CDR3, the DNA is TGTGCCAGCAGCTCGACAGTTAACACTGAAGCTTTCTTT. The chain carries TRBV11-3 and TRBJ1-1; TRBD1 might be the D (5 bases). Germline lookup yields CDR1 SGHNT and CDR2 YENEEA. The CDR3 consists of 13 residues. Trimming removed 4 bases from V and 2 bases from J, with 8 bases in between.

The genes are TRBV4-2 and TRBJ2-7, with 9 bases fitting TRBD2. The V and J ends lost 0 bases and 4 bases, in that order; junction bases with no gene match: 4. Germline lookup yields CDR1 LGHNA and CDR2 YNFKEQ. The CDR3 consists of 15 residues. This CDR3 reads CASSQDQREEYEQYF. The CDR3 nucleotides read TGTGCCAGCAGCCAAGATCAGCGGGAGGAATACGAGCAGTACTTC.

This rearrangement joins TRBV23-1 to TRBJ1-6, with 9 bases lining up with TRBD1. TRBV23-1 counts as an open reading frame of uncertain function. This CDR3 contains 19 residues. V dropped 2 bases and J dropped 1; count of bases not matched to a gene: 9. CDR3 coding DNA: TGCGCCAGCAGTCAAGAGGAACAGGGGGCGAGGTCCTATAATTCACCCCTCCACTTT. Translating gives CASSQEEQGARSYNSPLHF.

This clone was recorded only once. This chain connects TRBV9 to TRBJ1-6; tentative D call: TRBD1 (6 bases). The CDR3 is made up of 14 amino acids. V was cut by 0 bases and J by 10 bases, with 11 bases left in between. The germline V gene encodes CDR1 SGDLS and CDR2 YYNGEE. CDR3 region: CASSVGGRGSPLHF. The DNA for the CDR3 is TGTGCCAGCAGCGTAGGGGGGCGAGGCTCACCCCTCCACTTT.

Turning to this clone: The DNA is left out, because the CDR3 cannot be placed on it with certainty; the CDR3 is given as TCRdb lists it. This chain links TRBV28 with TRBJ2-1; TRBD2 is the table's D call, not checked against the DNA. The CDR3 has 16 amino acids, counting both end residues. From germline, CDR1 is MDHEN and CDR2 SYDVKM. The CDR3: CASSSSGSGRRGEQFF.

The J gene is TRBJ2-3, the V gene TRBV7-3; possibly TRBD2 for D (5 bases). This CDR3 has 12 residues. Trimming shortened V by 5 bases and J by 6 bases, and 9 bases separated the two germline ends. From germline, CDR1 is SGHTA and CDR2 FQGTGA. Here the CDR3 reads CASSQDFDTQYF. In DNA form, the CDR3 reads TGTGCCAGCAGCCAGGACTTTGATACGCAGTATTTT.

The chain joins TRBV7-2 to TRBJ1-5; TRBD1 matches at 8 bases. Germline CDR1 SGHTA, CDR2 FQGNSA. Trimming took 2 bases from V and 7 from J; bases not matched to a gene: 7. The CDR3 consists of 15 residues. CDR3 protein: CASSLYGQGRQPQHF. CDR3 sequence (DNA): TGTGCCAGCAGCTTATACGGACAGGGCAGGCAGCCCCAGCATTTT.